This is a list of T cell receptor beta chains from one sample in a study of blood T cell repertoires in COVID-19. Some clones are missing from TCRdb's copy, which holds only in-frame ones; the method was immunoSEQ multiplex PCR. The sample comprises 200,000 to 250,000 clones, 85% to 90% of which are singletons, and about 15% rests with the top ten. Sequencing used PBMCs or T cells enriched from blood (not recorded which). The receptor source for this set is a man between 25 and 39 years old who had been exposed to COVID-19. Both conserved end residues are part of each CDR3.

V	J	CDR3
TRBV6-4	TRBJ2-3	CASSVSGGPRDTQYF
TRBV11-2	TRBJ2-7	CASSFIRGSRGEQYF
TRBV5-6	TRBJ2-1	CASSWTGTDYNEQFF
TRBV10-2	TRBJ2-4	CASSERGGRREYF
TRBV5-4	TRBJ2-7	CASSLAGSYEQYF
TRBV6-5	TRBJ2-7	CASHKFGSYEQYF
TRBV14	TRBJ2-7	CASSQFPGTGSAYEQYF
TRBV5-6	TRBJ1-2	CASSLGTGDPSYGYTF
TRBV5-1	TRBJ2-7	CASSLTGDLKYEQYF
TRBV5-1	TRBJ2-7	CASSTGTRSYEQYF
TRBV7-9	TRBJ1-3	CASSLVTGLSGNTIYF
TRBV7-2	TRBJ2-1	CASSIGGSNEQFF
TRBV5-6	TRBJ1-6	CASSLPGQTDSPLHF
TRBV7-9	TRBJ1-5	CASSPTYDQPQHF
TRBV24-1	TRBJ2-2	CATSDPGTGTTGELFF
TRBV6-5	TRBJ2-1	CASSPVGGGNEQFF
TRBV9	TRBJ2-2	CASSAPRAGAPTGELFF
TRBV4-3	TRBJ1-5	CASSQDRGDQPQHF
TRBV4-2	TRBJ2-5	CASSPGLAGGEKATQYF
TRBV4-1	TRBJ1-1	CASSQDRQVNTEAFF
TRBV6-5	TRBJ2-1	CASSPGAYNGQFF
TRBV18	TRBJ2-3	CASSSDRDYSTDTQYF
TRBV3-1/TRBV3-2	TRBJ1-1	CASSQSREAFF
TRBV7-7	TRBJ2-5	CASSSRLARETQYF
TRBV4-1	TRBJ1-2	CASSQIVYYGYTF
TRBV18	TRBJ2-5	CASSPPWRQETQYF
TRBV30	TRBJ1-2	CAWSVRWGLGYTF
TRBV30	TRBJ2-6	CAWGRQGASLRANVLTF
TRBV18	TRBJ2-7	CASSREGSSYEQYF
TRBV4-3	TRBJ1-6	CASSPTTVHNSPLHF
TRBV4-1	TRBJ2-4	CASSQVGLAKNIQYF
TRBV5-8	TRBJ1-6	CASSLGQNNSPLHF
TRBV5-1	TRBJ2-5	CASAQGGLAVETQYF
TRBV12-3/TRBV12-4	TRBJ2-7	CASRLADMGEQYF